This T cell receptor beta chain was captured in a study of T cells in Graves' hyperthyroidism and ophthalmopathy. General study findings and limits: The majority of expanded thyroid clonotypes above 0.001 also appeared in blood.

V dropped 5 bases and J dropped 4; count of bases not matched to a gene: 6. The CDR3 is made up of 15 amino acids. To note about this clonotype: Its antigen is still unknown.

The investigators amplified TCR beta CDR3 regions from RNA transcripts. Initially, a first-round RT-PCR of the TCR CDR3 employed the HTBI primer set. One entry per CDR3 protein, called by TCRdb with MiXCR from the multiplex PCR reads. The sample lists fewer than 300,000 distinct CDR3 sequences, 20% to 25% occurring once. Diagnostic assessment was based on clinical symptoms, serum thyroxine and TRAb, thyroid ultrasound and orbital computed tomography. The V gene is TRBV12-3 or TRBV12-4, the J gene TRBJ2-5; TRBD2 agrees at 11 bases. The receptor was derived from a man between 40 and 49 years old with Graves' hyperthyroidism that later progressed to Graves' ophthalmopathy. Sequencing input: blood. The CDR3, as DNA: TGTGCCAGCAGTCGACAACTAGCGGGAGCAGAGACCCAGTACTTC. It translates to CASSRQLAGAETQYF.